These 2 T cell receptor beta chains share one sample of origin, sequenced in a study of CD8 T cells in ankylosing spondylitis. The study, taken as a whole, reports: In ankylosing spondylitis blood, a motif of eight highly homologous TCR beta variants appeared characteristic.

TCRdb re-analysed the 5' RACE reads in MiXCR, keeping a single row per CDR3 protein. The table shows about 500,000 distinct CDR3 sequences, with roughly 13% occurring only once. Antigens of these TCRs are unknown. Sequencing used blood, either unsorted or a sorted T cell fraction (not recorded which). Receptors originate from a male donor with ankylosing spondylitis.

This clonotype came up a few times. The CDR3 region has the DNA TGCGCCAGCAGCTTGAGTGAGAGTGGCTACACCTTC. Its translation is CASSLSESGYTF. The chain employs TRBV5-1 and TRBJ1-2; D gene ambiguous. V lost 1 base, J lost 7 bases, and 8 bases lay in between. This CDR3 has 12 amino acids. Germline CDR1 reads SGHRS; CDR2 reads YFSETQ.

J is TRBJ1-2 and V is TRBV11-3; D is uncertain. CDR3 length equals 13 residues. Deletions cut 5 bases from V and 8 bases from J, with 15 bases between. CDR1 SGHNT and CDR2 YENEEA come from the germline V gene. The CDR3 coding sequence is TGTGCCAGCAGCACCGCTAATACACTAGGCTACACCTTC. Protein product: CASSTANTLGYTF.